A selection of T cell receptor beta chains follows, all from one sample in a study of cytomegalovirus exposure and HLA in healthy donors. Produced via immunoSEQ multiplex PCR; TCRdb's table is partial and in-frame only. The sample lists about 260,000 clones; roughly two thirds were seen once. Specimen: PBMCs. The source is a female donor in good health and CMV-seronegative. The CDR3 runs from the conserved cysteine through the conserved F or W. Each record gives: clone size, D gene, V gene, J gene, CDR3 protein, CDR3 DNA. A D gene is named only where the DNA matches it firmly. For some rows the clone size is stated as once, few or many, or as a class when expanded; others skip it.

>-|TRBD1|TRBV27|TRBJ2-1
CASSSTGLVSEQFF
TGTGCCAGCAGTTCGACAGGGCTCGTCTCCGAGCAGTTCTTC
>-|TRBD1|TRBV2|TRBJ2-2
CASSSGQGSKNTGELFF
TGTGCCAGCAGTTCGGGACAGGGCTCCAAGAACACCGGGGAGCTGTTTTTT
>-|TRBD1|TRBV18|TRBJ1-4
CASSPLDSLTGGEKLFF
TGTGCCAGCTCACCACTCGATTCATTGACAGGGGGTGAAAAACTGTTTTTT
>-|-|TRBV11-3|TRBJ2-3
CASSLGRTSTDTQYF
TGTGCCAGCAGCTTGGGTAGGACTAGCACAGATACGCAGTATTTT
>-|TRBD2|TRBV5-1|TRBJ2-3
CASSSLKQGLVSNTQYF
TGCGCCAGCAGCTCGCTCAAACAGGGACTAGTTTCAAATACGCAGTATTTT
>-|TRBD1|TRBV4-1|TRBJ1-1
CASSQQQGVEAFF
TGCGCCAGCAGCCAACAACAGGGGGTTGAAGCTTTCTTT
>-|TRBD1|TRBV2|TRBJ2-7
CASRDPDRAPYF
TGTGCCAGCAGGGACCCCGACAGGGCCCCGTACTTC
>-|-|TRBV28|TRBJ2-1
CASSIAGAVHNEQFF
TGTGCCAGCAGTATAGCTGGAGCGGTCCACAATGAGCAGTTCTTC
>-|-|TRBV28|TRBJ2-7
CASSFAGIDVYEQYF
TGTGCCAGCAGTTTTGCAGGGATAGACGTCTACGAGCAGTACTTC
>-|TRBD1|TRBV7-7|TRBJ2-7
CASSPNSGTGDEQYF
TGTGCTAGCAGCCCTAATTCCGGGACAGGGGACGAGCAGTACTTC
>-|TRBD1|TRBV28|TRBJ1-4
CASTLRQGVTNEKLFF
TGTGCCAGCACCCTACGACAGGGTGTAACTAATGAAAAACTGTTTTTT
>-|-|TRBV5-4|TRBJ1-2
CASSLDAGHGYTF
TGTGCCAGCAGCTTGGACGCAGGGCATGGCTACACCTTC
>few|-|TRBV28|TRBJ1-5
CASRADSMVNQPQHF
TGTGCCAGCAGGGCCGACTCGATGGTCAATCAGCCCCAGCATTTT
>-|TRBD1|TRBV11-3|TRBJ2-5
CASSLEGDRAQETQYF
TGTGCCAGCAGCTTAGAGGGGGACAGAGCCCAAGAGACCCAGTACTTC
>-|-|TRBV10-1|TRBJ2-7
CASSARGIYEQYF
TGCGCCAGCAGTGCCAGGGGCATCTACGAGCAGTACTTC
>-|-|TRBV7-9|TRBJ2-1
CASSLAPPRNEQFF
TGTGCCAGCAGCTTAGCCCCCCCGCGGAATGAGCAGTTCTTC
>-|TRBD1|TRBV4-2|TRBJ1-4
CASSLDRAYEKLFF
TGTGCCAGCAGCCTGGACAGGGCGTATGAAAAACTGTTTTTT
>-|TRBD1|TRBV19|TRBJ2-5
CASSSGQGFPETQYF
TGTGCCAGTAGTTCGGGACAGGGGTTTCCAGAGACCCAGTACTTC
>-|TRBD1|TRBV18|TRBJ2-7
CASSPDRVLRDYGQYF
TGTGCCAGCTCACCAGACAGGGTTCTTCGTGATTACGGGCAGTACTTC
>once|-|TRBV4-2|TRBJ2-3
CASSRGGGSTDTQYF
TGTGCCAGCAGCCGGGGCGGGGGCAGCACAGATACGCAGTATTTT
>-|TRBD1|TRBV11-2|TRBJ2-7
CASSQLRDRGPYEQYF
TGTGCCAGCAGCCAATTACGGGACAGGGGGCCCTACGAGCAGTACTTC
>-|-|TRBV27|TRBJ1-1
CASSLSRNTEAFF
TGTGCCAGCAGTTTATCCAGGAACACTGAAGCTTTCTTT
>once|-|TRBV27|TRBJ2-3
CASTVYGSWTDTQYF
TGTGCCAGCACAGTTTACGGGAGTTGGACAGATACGCAGTATTTT
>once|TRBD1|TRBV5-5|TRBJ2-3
CASSARTGGLTDTQYF
TGTGCCAGCAGCGCAAGGACAGGGGGTTTGACAGATACGCAGTATTTT
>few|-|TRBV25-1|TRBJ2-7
CASSVQSSYEQYF
TGTGCCAGCAGTGTACAGAGCTCCTACGAGCAGTACTTC
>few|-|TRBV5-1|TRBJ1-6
CASSLDSGANSPLHF
TGCGCCAGCAGCTTGGATTCAGGGGCTAATTCACCCCTCCACTTT
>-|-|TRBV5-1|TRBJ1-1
CASSLLVQGTTEAFF
TGCGCCAGCAGCTTGTTGGTGCAGGGGACCACTGAAGCTTTCTTT
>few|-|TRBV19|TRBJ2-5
CASSIDQGTQYF
TGTGCCAGTAGTATAGATCAGGGGACCCAGTACTTC
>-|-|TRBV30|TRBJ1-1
CAWSAGGYTEAFF
TGTGCCTGGAGTGCAGGAGGGTACACTGAAGCTTTCTTT
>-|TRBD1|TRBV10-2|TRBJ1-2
CASSADRGYGYTF
TGCGCCAGCAGCGCCGACAGGGGCTATGGCTACACCTTC
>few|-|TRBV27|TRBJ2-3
CAIGIGSTQYF
TGTGCCATCGGCATCGGGAGTACGCAGTATTTT
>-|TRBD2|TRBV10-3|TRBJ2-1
CAISELGGNEQFF
TGTGCCATCAGTGAGTTGGGGGGGAATGAGCAGTTCTTC
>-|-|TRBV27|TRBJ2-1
CASSFLEGRNEQFF
TGTGCCAGCAGTTTCCTAGAGGGTAGGAATGAGCAGTTCTTC
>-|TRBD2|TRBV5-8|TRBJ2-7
CASTTVPWGGSYEQYF
TGTGCCAGCACAACCGTTCCGTGGGGGGGCTCCTACGAGCAGTACTTC
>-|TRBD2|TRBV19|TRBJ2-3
CASSRVGGRDTQYF
TGTGCCAGTAGTCGGGTCGGGGGGAGAGATACGCAGTATTTT
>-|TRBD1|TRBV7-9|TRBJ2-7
CASSGDRGANEQYF
TGTGCCAGCAGCGGGGACAGGGGGGCCAACGAGCAGTACTTC
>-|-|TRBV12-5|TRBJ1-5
CASGLGQTLQPQHF
TGTGCTAGTGGTCTAGGACAGACCCTCCAGCCCCAGCATTTT
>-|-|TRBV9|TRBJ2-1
CASSVGGKHSYNEQFF
TGTGCCAGCAGCGTAGGCGGGAAACACTCCTACAATGAGCAGTTCTTC
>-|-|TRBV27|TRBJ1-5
CASSLRGRGRQPQHF
TGTGCCAGCAGTTTACGCGGCAGGGGAAGGCAGCCCCAGCATTTT
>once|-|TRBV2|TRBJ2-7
CASSRDRTLSYEQYF
TGTGCCAGCAGCCGTGACAGGACTTTATCCTACGAGCAGTACTTC
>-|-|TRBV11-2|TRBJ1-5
CASGLDGEHNQPQHF
TGTGCCAGCGGCTTAGACGGGGAACACAATCAGCCCCAGCATTTT
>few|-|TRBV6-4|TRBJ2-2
CASSDHDTGELFF
TGTGCCAGCAGTGACCATGACACCGGGGAGCTGTTTTTT
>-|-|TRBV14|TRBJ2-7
CASSGGGSVTYEQYF
TGTGCCAGCAGCGGCGGTGGGTCGGTTACCTACGAGCAGTACTTC
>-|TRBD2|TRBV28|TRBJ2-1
CASSPTLAGVYNEQFF
TGTGCCAGCAGTCCCACGCTAGCGGGGGTCTACAATGAGCAGTTCTTC
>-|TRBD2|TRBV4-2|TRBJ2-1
CASSQDAGTRSLYNEQFF
TGTGCCAGCAGCCAAGACGCCGGGACTAGGAGTCTGTACAATGAGCAGTTCTTC
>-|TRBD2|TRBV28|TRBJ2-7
CASSSFSGTYEQYF
TGTGCCAGCAGTTCCTTTAGCGGGACCTACGAGCAGTACTTC